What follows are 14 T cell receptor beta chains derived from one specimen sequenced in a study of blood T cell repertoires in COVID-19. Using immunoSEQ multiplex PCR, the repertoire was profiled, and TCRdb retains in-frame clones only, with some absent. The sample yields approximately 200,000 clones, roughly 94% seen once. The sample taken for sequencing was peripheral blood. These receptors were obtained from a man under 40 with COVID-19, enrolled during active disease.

CDR3 DNA: TGTGCCACCAGTGACCCAGCGTGGGGGGGCTGTGATTACAATCAGCCCCAGCATTTT. Its protein product is CATSDPAWGGCDYNQPQHF. The chain joins TRBV24-1 to TRBJ1-5, with D possibly being TRBD1 (6 bases). Germline-derived CDR1 and CDR2 are KGHDR and SFDVKD. The CDR3 is 19 amino acids. The germline V and J ends were trimmed by 4 bases and 3 bases, with 24 bases remaining between them.

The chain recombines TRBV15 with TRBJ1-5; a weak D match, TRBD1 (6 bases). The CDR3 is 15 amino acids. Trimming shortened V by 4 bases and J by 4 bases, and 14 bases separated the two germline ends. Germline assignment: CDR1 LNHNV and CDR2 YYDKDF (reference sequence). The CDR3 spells CATSTSNRANQPQHF. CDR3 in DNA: TGTGCCACCAGCACCTCGAACAGGGCTAATCAGCCCCAGCATTTT.

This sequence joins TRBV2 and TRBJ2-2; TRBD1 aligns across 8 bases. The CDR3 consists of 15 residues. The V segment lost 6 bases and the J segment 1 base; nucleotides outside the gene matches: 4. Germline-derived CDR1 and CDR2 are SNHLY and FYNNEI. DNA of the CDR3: TGTGCCAGCAGCCTACAGGGGGGGAACACCGGGGAGCTGTTTTTT. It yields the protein CASSLQGGNTGELFF.

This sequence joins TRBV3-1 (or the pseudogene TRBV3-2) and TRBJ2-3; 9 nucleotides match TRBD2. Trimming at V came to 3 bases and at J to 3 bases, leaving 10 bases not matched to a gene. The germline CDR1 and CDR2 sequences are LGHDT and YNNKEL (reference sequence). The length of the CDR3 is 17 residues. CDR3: CASSHLGLAGRTDTQYF. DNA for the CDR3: TGTGCCAGCAGCCACCTAGGGCTAGCGGGGAGGACAGATACGCAGTATTTT.

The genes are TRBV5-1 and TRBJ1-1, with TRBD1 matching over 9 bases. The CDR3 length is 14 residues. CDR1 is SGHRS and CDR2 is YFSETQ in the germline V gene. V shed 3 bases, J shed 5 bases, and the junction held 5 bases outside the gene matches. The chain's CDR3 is CASSSQGARTEAFF. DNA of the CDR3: TGCGCCAGCAGCTCACAGGGGGCGAGGACTGAAGCTTTCTTT.

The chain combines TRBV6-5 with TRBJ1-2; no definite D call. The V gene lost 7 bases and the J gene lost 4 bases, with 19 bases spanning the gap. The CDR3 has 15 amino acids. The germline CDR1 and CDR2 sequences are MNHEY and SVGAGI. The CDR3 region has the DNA TGTGCCAGCACCGGAACGACGGGGATCGCCTATGGCTACACCTTC. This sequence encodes CASTGTTGIAYGYTF.

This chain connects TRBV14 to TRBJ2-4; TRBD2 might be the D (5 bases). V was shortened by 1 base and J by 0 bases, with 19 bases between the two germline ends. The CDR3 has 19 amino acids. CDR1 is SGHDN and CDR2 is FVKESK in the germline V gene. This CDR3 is CASSQVGSGLSSAKNIQYF. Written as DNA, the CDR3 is TGTGCCAGCAGCCAAGTCGGGTCGGGGTTATCTTCAGCCAAAAACATTCAGTACTTC.

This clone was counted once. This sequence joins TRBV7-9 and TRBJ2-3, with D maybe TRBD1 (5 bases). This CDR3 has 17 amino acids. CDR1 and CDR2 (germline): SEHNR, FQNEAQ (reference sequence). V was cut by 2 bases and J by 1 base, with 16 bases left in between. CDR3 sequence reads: CASSLMRQTEGTDTQYF. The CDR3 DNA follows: TGTGCCAGCAGCTTAATGAGGCAGACAGAGGGCACAGATACGCAGTATTTT.

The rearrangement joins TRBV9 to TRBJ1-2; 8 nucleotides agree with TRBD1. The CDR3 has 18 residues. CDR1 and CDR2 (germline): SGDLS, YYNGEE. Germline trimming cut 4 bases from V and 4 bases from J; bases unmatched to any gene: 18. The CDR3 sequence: CASSPPSDPGTGIYGYTF. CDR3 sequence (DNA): TGTGCCAGCAGCCCTCCATCTGATCCCGGGACAGGAATCTATGGCTACACCTTC.

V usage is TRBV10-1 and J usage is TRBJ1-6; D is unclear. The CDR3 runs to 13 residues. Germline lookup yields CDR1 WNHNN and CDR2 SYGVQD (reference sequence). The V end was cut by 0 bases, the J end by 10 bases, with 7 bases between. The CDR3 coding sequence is TGCGCCAGCAGTGAGTCCAGGAAATCACCCCTCCACTTT. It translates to CASSESRKSPLHF.

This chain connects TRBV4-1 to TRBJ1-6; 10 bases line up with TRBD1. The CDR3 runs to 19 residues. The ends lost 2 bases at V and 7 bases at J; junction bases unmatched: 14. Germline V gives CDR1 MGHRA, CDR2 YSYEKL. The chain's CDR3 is CASSQWGGGGQGLNSPLHF. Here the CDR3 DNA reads TGCGCCAGCAGCCAATGGGGGGGAGGGGGACAGGGGTTAAATTCACCCCTCCACTTT.

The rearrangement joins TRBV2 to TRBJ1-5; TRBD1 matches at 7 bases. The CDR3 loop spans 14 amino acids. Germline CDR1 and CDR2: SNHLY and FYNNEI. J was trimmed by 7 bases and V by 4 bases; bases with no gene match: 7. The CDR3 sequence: CASSGNRGWQPQHF. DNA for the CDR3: TGTGCCAGCAGTGGCAACAGGGGTTGGCAGCCCCAGCATTTT.

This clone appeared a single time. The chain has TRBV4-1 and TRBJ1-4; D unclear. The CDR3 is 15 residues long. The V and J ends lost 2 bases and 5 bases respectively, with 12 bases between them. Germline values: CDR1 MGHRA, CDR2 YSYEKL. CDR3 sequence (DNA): TGCGCCAGCAGCCAAACCCAGGAAAAGAATGAAAAACTGTTTTTT. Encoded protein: CASSQTQEKNEKLFF.

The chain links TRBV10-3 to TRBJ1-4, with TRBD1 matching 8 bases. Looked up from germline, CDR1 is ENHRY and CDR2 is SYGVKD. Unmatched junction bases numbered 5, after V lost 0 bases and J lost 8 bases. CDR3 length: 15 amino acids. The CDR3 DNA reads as TGTGCCATCAGTGAGTCGACAGGGGTAGAGGAAAAACTGTTTTTT. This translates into CAISESTGVEEKLFF.